Sequencing of this T cell receptor (beta chain) was carried out in a study of response to subunit inactivated influenza vaccine. Study-wide findings and caveats: With each seasonal influenza vaccination, the authors suggested, few new T cells are recruited.

The length of the CDR3 is 12 residues. Per germline, CDR1 SGHAT and CDR2 FQNNGV. Trimming at V came to 10 bases and at J to 7 bases, leaving 6 bases not matched to a gene. This clonotype was found a few times. Its target is unknown. Each CDR3 protein is one row after TCRdb ran MiXCR on the RT-PCR reads. The sample shows roughly 550,000 distinct CDR3 sequences, around 25% of them seen only once. This sample also belongs to another study, concerning T cells expressing NK-cell markers. This second report adds: TCR beta cDNA was made by 5'RACE template switching with UMIs. Sorted CD3+CD56+NKG2C+, CD3+CD56+NKG2C- and CD3+CD56-NKG2C+ T cells supplied TCR beta repertoires. The contribution of dominant NKG2C+ clonotypes to CD8+ T cells in roughly six donors was roughly 1.0-7.5%.

This specimen was CD4+ T cells sorted from PBMCs, taken about 11 days after vaccination. This sequence joins TRBV11-2 and TRBJ1-1; 10 nucleotides align to TRBD1. This receptor was obtained from a man aged 50 to 60 who received an inactivated influenza vaccine. CDR3 nucleotide sequence: TGTGCCACCGATGACAGGGGGCTTGAAGCTTTCTTT. As protein: CATDDRGLEAFF.